The rows below give T cell receptor beta chains drawn from one sample of a study of CXCR3-negative and CXCR3-positive naive CD8 T cells. Following a re-call of the 5' RACE reads, TCRdb has one entry per CDR3 protein and lacks DNA. There are some 130,000 distinct CDR3 sequences in the sample, with nearly 0.5% held by the top ten. Sequencing input: naive CXCR3- CD8+ T cells from blood. Receptors were obtained from a human donor in good health. Some clones in this sample may be carry-over from other donors' samples. The CDR3 runs from the conserved cysteine through the conserved F or W. The order of the fields is CDR3 protein, J gene, V gene.

cdr3_aa: CASSPEAGNNEQFF
j_call: TRBJ2-1
v_call: TRBV7-6

cdr3_aa: CSARLMRDTEAFF
j_call: TRBJ1-1
v_call: TRBV20-1

cdr3_aa: CSVAGERIDTQYF
j_call: TRBJ2-3
v_call: TRBV29-1

cdr3_aa: CSGGVDRDSRTEAFF
j_call: TRBJ1-1
v_call: TRBV29-1

cdr3_aa: CASSANSGANVLTF
j_call: TRBJ2-6
v_call: TRBV9

cdr3_aa: CASSPQGPSSYEQYF
j_call: TRBJ2-7
v_call: TRBV28

cdr3_aa: CSARDRGDRDKYGYTF
j_call: TRBJ1-2
v_call: TRBV20-1

cdr3_aa: CASSVRQGALNEQYF
j_call: TRBJ2-7
v_call: TRBV7-2

cdr3_aa: CASSEGGSYEQYF
j_call: TRBJ2-7
v_call: TRBV25-1

cdr3_aa: CASSDTGGLVAQYF
j_call: TRBJ2-5
v_call: TRBV25-1

cdr3_aa: CSVEDGAGGEWETQYF
j_call: TRBJ2-5
v_call: TRBV29-1

cdr3_aa: CASRTQGLDHQPQHF
j_call: TRBJ1-5
v_call: TRBV6-2/TRBV6-3

cdr3_aa: CAWSVVGGWETQYF
j_call: TRBJ2-5
v_call: TRBV30

cdr3_aa: CASSLASNGQFF
j_call: TRBJ2-1
v_call: TRBV5-1